The present entry profiles one T cell receptor beta chain with its context. The data originate from a study of T cell changes during pregnancy in multiple sclerosis. Trimming took 0 bases from V and 2 from J, leaving 10 bases between them. Germline CDR1 is LGHNA and CDR2 is YSLEER. This CDR3 comprises 15 residues. Assay used: immunoSEQ multiplex PCR; TCRdb lists only in-frame clones, some missing. The table has under 65,000 clones, roughly 94% seen once. V gene TRBV4-3 combines with J gene TRBJ1-2; D is possibly TRBD1 (5 bases). The clonotype comes from a female donor with multiple sclerosis, enrolled in a pregnancy study. This specimen consisted of CD8+ T cells from peripheral blood mononuclear cells, obtained after pregnancy. In nucleotides, the CDR3 is TGCGCCAGCAGCCAAGAGGTCGCAGGGAACTATGGCTACACCTTC. Translation gives CASSQEVAGNYGYTF.